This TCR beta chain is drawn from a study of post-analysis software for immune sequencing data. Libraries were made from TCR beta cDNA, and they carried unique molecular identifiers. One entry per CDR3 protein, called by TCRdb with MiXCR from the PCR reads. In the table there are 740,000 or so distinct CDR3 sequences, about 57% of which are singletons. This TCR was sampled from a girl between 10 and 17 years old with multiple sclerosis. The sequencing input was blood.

The CDR3 region has the DNA TGTGCCAGCAGCCCCGGACAGGGGAGGAGAGAGACCCAGTACTTC. Its translation is CASSPGQGRRETQYF. The genes are TRBV7-9 and TRBJ2-5; the match to TRBD1 covers 9 bases. The CDR3 is 15 amino acids. With V trimmed by 5 bases and J by 4 bases, 8 bases remained unmatched. In germline, CDR1 is SEHNR, CDR2 FQNEAQ (reference sequence).